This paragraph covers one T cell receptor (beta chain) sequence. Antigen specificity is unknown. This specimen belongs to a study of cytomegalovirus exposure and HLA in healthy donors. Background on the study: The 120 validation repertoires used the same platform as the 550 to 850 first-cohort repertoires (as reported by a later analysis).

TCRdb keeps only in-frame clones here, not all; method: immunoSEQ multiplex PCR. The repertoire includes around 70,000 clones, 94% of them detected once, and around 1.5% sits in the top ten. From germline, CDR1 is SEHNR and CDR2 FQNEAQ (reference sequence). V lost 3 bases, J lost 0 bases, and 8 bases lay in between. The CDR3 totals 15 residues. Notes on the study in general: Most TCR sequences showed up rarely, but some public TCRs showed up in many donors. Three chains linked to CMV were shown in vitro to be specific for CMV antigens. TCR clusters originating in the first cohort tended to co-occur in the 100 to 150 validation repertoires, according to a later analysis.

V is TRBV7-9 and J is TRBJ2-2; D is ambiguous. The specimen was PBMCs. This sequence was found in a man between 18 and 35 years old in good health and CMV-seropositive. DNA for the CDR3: TGTGCCAGCAGCTTGAGAGGTGCGAACACCGGGGAGCTGTTTTTT. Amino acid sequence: CASSLRGANTGELFF.